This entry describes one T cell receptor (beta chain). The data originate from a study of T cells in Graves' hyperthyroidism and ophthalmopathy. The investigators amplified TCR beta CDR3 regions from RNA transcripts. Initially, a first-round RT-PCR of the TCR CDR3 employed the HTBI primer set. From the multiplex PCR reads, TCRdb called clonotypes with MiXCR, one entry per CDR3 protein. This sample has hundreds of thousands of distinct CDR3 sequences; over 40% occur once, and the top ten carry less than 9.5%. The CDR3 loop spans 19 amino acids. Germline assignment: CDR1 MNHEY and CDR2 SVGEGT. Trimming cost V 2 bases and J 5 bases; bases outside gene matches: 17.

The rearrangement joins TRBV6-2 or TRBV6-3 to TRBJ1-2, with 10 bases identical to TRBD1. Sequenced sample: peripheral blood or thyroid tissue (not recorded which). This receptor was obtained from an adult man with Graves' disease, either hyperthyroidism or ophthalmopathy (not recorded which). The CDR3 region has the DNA TGTGCCAGCAGTTACCCCGCCTACCGGGACAGGGGCATGGATTATGGCTACACCTTC. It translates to CASSYPAYRDRGMDYGYTF.